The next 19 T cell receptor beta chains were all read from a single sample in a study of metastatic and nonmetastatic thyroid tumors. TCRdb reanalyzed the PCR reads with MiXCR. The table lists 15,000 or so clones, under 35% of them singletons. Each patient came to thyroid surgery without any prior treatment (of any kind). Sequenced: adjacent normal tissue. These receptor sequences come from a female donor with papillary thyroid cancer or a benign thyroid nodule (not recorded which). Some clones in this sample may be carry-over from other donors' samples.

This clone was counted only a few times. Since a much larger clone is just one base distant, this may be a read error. This CDR3 is CASSAIQGTTGELFF. In DNA, the CDR3 is TGTGCCAGCAGTGCTATACAGGGCACCACCGGGGAGCTGTTTTTT. This chain uses TRBV2 with TRBJ2-2; D possibly corresponds to TRBD1 (6 bases). CDR3 size: 15 residues. V lost 4 bases to trimming and J lost 4 bases, with 13 bases between them. In germline, CDR1 is SNHLY, CDR2 FYNNEI.

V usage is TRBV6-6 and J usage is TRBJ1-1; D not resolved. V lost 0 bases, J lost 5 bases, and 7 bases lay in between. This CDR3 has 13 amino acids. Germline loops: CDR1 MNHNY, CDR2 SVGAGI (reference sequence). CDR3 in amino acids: CASSYSKETEAFF. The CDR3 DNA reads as TGTGCCAGCAGTTACTCGAAGGAGACTGAAGCTTTCTTT.

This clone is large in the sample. The CDR3 nucleotides read TGTGCCAGCAGGGTCAGAGCTAACTATGGCTACACCTTC. This encodes CASRVRANYGYTF. The gene calls are TRBV27 and TRBJ1-2; no clear D. Trimming shortened V by 6 bases and J by 0 bases, and 8 bases separated the two germline ends. Looked up from germline, CDR1 is MNHEY and CDR2 is SMNVEV (reference sequence). This CDR3 is 13 amino acids long.

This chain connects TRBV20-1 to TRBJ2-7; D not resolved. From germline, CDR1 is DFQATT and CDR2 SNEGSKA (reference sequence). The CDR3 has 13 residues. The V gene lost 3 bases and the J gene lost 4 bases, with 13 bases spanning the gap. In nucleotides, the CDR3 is TGCAGTGCTAGCGCCGGGCCATTATACGAGCAGTACTTC. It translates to CSASAGPLYEQYF.

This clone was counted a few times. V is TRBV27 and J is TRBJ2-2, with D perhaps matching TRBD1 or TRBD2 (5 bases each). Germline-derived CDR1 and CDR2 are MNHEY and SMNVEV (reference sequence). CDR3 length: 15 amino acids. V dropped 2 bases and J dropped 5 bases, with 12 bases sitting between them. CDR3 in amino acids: CASSLRDPGTGELFF. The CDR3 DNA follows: TGTGCCAGCAGTTTACGGGACCCAGGGACCGGGGAGCTGTTTTTT.

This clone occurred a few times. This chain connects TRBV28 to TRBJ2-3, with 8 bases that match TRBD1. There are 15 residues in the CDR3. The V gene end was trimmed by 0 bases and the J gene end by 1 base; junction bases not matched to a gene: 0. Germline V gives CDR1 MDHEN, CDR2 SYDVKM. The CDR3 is CASSLWDRGTDTQYF. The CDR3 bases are TGTGCCAGCAGTTTATGGGACAGGGGCACAGATACGCAGTATTTT.

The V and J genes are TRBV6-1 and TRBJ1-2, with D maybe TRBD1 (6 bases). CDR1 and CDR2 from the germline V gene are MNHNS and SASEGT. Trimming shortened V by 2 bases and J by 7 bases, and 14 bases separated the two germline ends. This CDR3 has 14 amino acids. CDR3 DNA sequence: TGTGCCAGCAGTGAAATCCCGGCAGGGGCTGGCTACACCTTC. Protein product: CASSEIPAGAGYTF.

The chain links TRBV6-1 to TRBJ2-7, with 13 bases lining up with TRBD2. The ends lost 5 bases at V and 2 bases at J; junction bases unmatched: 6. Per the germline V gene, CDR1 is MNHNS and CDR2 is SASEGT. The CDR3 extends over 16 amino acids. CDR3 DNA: TGTGCCAGCAGTCCCGGCGGGACTAGCGGGACCTACGAGCAGTACTTC. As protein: CASSPGGTSGTYEQYF.

The CDR3 here is CASSLGEQGRLYGYTF. The CDR3 DNA is TGTGCCAGCAGCTTAGGGGAGCAGGGACGGTTATATGGCTACACCTTC. The V gene is TRBV11-2, the J gene TRBJ1-2, with TRBD1 as a possible D gene (5 bases). Between the trimmed V and J ends, which lost 1 base and 5 bases, there was a span of 17 bases. The CDR3 is 16 residues long. Germline loops: CDR1 SGHAT, CDR2 FQNNGV.

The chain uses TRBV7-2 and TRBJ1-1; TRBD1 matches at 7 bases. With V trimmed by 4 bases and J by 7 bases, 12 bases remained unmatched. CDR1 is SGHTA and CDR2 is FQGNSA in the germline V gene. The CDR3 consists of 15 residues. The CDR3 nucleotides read TGTGCCAGCAGCTCTCGGGAGACAGGGTTATTTGAAGCTTTCTTT. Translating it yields CASSSRETGLFEAFF. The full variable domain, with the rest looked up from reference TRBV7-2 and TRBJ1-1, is GAGVSQSPSNKVTEKGKDVELRCDPISGHTALYWYRQSLGQGLEFLIYFQGNSAPDKSGLPSDRFSAERTGGSVSTLTIQRTQQEDSAVYLCASSSRETGLFEAFFGQGTRLTVV.

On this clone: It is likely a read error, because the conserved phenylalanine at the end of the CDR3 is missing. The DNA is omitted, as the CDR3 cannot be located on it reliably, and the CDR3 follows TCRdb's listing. The CDR3 protein is CASSYSTSGSDEQCL. The rearrangement uses TRBV12-3 or TRBV12-4 and TRBJ2-1; TRBD2 is the table's D call and was not checked against the DNA. The CDR3 numbers 15 amino acids, ends counted.

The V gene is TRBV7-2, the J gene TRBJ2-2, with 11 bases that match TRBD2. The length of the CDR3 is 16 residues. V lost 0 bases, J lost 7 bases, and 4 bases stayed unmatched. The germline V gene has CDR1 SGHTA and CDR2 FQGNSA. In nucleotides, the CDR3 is TGTGCCAGCAGCTTAGCGAGACTAGCGGGAAGCGGGGAGCTGTTTTTT. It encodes CASSLARLAGSGELFF.

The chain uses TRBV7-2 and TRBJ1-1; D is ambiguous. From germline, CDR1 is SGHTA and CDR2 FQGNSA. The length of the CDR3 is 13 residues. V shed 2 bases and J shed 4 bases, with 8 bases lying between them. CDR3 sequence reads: CASSLNWGTEAFF. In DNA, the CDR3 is TGTGCCAGCAGCTTAAACTGGGGCACTGAAGCTTTCTTT.

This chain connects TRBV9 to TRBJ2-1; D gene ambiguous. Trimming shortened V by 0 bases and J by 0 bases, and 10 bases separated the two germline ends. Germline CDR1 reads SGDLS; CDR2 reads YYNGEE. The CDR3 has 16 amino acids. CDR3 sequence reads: CASSVATASSYNEQFF. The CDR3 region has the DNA TGTGCCAGCAGCGTAGCTACAGCCAGCTCCTACAATGAGCAGTTCTTC. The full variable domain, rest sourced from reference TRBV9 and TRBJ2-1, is DSGVTQTPKHLITATGQRVTLRCSPRSGDLSVYWYQQSLDQGLQFLIQYYNGEERAKGNILERFSAQQFPDLHSELNLSSLELGDSALYFCASSVATASSYNEQFFGPGTRLTVL.

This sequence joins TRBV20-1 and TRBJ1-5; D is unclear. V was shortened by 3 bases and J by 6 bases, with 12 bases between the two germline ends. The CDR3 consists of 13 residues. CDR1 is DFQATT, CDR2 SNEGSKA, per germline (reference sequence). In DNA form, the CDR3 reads TGCAGTGCTAGGTTGGGTGGATCTCAGCCCCAGCATTTT. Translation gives CSARLGGSQPQHF.

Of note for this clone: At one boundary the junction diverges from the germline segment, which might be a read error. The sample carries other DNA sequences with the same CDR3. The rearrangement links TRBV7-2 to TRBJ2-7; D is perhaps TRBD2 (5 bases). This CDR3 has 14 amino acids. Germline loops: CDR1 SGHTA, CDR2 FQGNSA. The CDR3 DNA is TGCGCCAGCAGCTTAGGCCCGGGGTCGGACGAGCAGTACTTC. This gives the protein CASSLGPGSDEQYF.

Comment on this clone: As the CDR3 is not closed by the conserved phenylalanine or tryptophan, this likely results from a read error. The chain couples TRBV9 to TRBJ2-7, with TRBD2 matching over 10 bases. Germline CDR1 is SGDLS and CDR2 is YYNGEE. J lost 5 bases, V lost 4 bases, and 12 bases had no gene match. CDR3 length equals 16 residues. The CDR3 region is CASSSGLVTSGDEQYL. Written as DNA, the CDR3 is TGTGCCAGCAGCTCGGGACTAGTTACTAGCGGGGACGAGCAGTACCTC.

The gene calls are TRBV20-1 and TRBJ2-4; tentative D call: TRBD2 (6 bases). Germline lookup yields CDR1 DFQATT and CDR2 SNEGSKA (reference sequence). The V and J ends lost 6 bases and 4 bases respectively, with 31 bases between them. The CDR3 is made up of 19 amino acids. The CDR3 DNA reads TGCAGTGCCATCACACCCCTAGGCGGGGACTCACCCATGAAAAACATTCAGTACTTC. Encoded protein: CSAITPLGGDSPMKNIQYF.

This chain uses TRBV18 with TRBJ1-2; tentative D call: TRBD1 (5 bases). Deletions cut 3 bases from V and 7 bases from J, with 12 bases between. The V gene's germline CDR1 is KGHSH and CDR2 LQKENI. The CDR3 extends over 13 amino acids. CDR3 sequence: CASSPTTESGYTF. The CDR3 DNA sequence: TGTGCCAGCTCACCGACGACAGAGAGTGGCTACACCTTC.